This T cell receptor beta chain was captured in a study of memory CD4+ T cells and cytomegalovirus serostatus. Study-wide context: This sample comes from healthy Belgian adults, fewer than ten CMV seropositive, roughly 22 seronegative. Study-wide results and limits: Of 150 to 200 reported CMV TCRbeta sequences, under 70 were found in memory CD4+ repertoires.

The sort gate was single viable CD3+CD4+CD8-CD45RO+ cells for memory CD4+ T cells. Serostatus was set by detecting CMV pp150, pp28, p38, p52 IgG. Positive selection with CD4 microbeads enriched total CD4+ T cells. The data were produced by immunoSEQ multiplex PCR, yet TCRdb's version contains in-frame clones alone and is incomplete. This sample yields roughly 67,000 clones, of which 70% to 80% are seen a single time; roughly 4.4% belongs to the top ten. Note on this clone: Its antigen is undetermined.

This clonotype was obtained from an adult in good health and CMV-seropositive. Specimen: memory CD4+ T cells from blood.

The CDR3 DNA reads TGTGCCAGCAGCGGAGCCCGGACCGATCCAACCTACGAGCAGTACTTC. Its translation: CASSGARTDPTYEQYF. This rearrangement joins TRBV7-2 to TRBJ2-7; the D is unclear. This CDR3 has 16 amino acids. CDR1 and CDR2 (germline): SGHTA, FQGNSA. V was clipped by 5 bases and J by 2 bases, with 19 bases between them.